This T cell receptor (beta chain) was obtained from a study of blood T cells in healthy people across ages. Whole-study context: There was about one barcoded beta molecule captured by template switching per two T cells.

Germline CDR1 and CDR2: SGHDN and FVKESK. This CDR3 contains 13 residues. V lost 9 bases and J 5 bases, leaving 13 bases between the germline ends. This clonotype has more than one count but fewer than ten. A sample-barcoded 5' primer and a J-beta primer mix were used in a second PCR of roughly 6 to 11 cycles. TCRdb re-called the 5' RACE reads through MiXCR, storing one row per CDR3 protein. The sample contains approximately 320,000 distinct CDR3 sequences, roughly 26% of which appear only once. The sample comprised blood. J is TRBJ1-4 and V is TRBV14; a possible D gene is TRBD1 (6 bases). The receptor comes from a woman in her 70s in good health. The CDR3 DNA sequence: TGTGCCAGTGCCGGGACACACAATGAAAAACTGTTTTTT. This gives the protein CASAGTHNEKLFF.